A selection of T cell receptor beta chains follows, all from one sample in a study of glioma-infiltrating T cells. TCRdb passed the multiplex PCR reads through MiXCR, listing each CDR3 protein once. This repertoire shows roughly 350,000 distinct CDR3 sequences, roughly two fifths found once; its top ten account for 12%. The material sequenced was glioma tissue, nonneoplastic brain tissue, or PBMCs (not recorded which). The source is a human donor with low-grade glioma or glioblastoma, undergoing nonglioma brain surgery, or in good health (not recorded which). CDR3s include the opening cysteine and the closing phenylalanine or tryptophan. A D gene is named only where the DNA matches it firmly. A clone size is listed for some rows: how often the clone was seen (once, few, many), or a class if it is expanded.

d_call,clone_size,v_call,j_call,cdr3_aa,cdr3_nt
NA,few,TRBV7-9,TRBJ2-3,CASSSRTVKGTDTQYF,TGTGCCAGCAGCTCCCGGACGGTCAAGGGCACAGATACGCAGTATTTT
NA,NA,TRBV7-2,TRBJ2-7,CASSLSDFQVFYEQYF,TGTGCCAGCAGCTTATCGGATTTTCAAGTTTTCTACGAGCAGTACTTC
NA,many,TRBV19,TRBJ1-6,CASTDGNNSPLHF,TGTGCCAGTACAGACGGAAATAATTCACCCCTCCACTTT
TRBD2,few,TRBV28,TRBJ2-7,CASSLYLGLAVSYEQYF,TGTGCCAGCAGTTTATATCTTGGACTAGCGGTCTCCTACGAGCAGTACTTC
NA,NA,TRBV28,TRBJ2-7,CASSLRTGVGLAALVLEYEQYF,TGTGCCAGCAGTTTGAGGACAGGGGTTGGACTAGCGGCACTGGTTCTCGAATACGAGCAGTACTTC
NA,NA,TRBV19,TRBJ2-7,CASSSGPEHEQYF,TGTGCCAGTAGTTCCGGGCCGGAGCACGAGCAGTACTTC
NA,NA,TRBV20-1,TRBJ1-2,CSARDRWGALIPGYTF,TGCAGTGCTAGAGATCGCTGGGGGGCCCTAATTCCTGGCTACACCTTC
TRBD2,NA,TRBV27,TRBJ2-7,CASSQEAGGYEQYF,TGTGCCAGCAGCCAAGAGGCGGGGGGCTACGAGCAGTACTTC
NA,NA,TRBV29-1,TRBJ2-7,CSVVDYLHSYERYF,TGCAGCGTCGTAGACTACCTCCACTCCTACGAGCGGTACTTC
TRBD1,many,TRBV6-2/TRBV6-3,TRBJ1-2,CASTPTDRVVRGYTF,TGTGCCAGCACCCCAACGGACAGGGTGGTCCGTGGCTACACCTTC
NA,NA,TRBV27,TRBJ1-4,CASSSQTIEKGGGEKLFF,TGTGCCAGCAGTTCCCAAACAATTGAAAAGGGAGGTGGTGAAAAACTGTTTTTT
TRBD2,NA,TRBV20-1,TRBJ2-7,CSAIAWTSGSSYEQYF,TGCAGTGCTATAGCGTGGACTAGCGGAAGCTCCTACGAGCAGTACTTC
NA,NA,TRBV7-2,TRBJ2-3,CASSFGSPRGGTDTQYF,TGTGCCAGCAGCTTTGGGTCCCCGAGGGGGGGCACAGATACGCAGTATTTT
TRBD2,few,TRBV20-1,TRBJ2-5,CSARTSVKTQYF,TGCAGTGCAAGGACTAGCGTGAAGACCCAGTACTTC
NA,few,TRBV20-1,TRBJ2-4,CSAPPLGGETVAKNIQYF,TGCAGTGCTCCCCCCCTGGGTGGGGAAACTGTAGCCAAAAACATTCAGTACTTC
TRBD2,NA,TRBV28,TRBJ2-3,CASSLRTSVDTKYF,TGTGCCAGCAGCCTTAGGACTAGCGTAGATACGAAGTATTTT
TRBD2,NA,TRBV20-1,TRBJ2-7,CSARAKGTSGSDTYSYEQYF,TGCAGTGCTCGAGCAAAAGGGACTAGCGGGAGTGATACATATTCCTACGAGCAGTACTTC
NA,few,TRBV3-1,TRBJ2-3,CASSQLRISTDTQYF,TGTGCCAGCAGCCAACTAAGGATAAGCACAGATACGCAGTATTTT
NA,NA,TRBV12-3/TRBV12-4,TRBJ1-3,CASSLTVKNIYF,TGTGCCAGCAGTCTTACAGTGAAGAACATATATTTT
TRBD1,few,TRBV20-1,TRBJ2-7,CSARVGQPDEQYF,TGCAGTGCTCGGGTGGGACAGCCAGACGAGCAGTACTTC
NA,once,TRBV5-5,TRBJ1-2,CASSLNHGQSYTF,TGTGCCAGCAGCTTGAACCACGGACAGAGCTACACCTTC
NA,few,TRBV3-1,TRBJ2-3,CASSQRLPDTQYF,TGTGCCAGCAGCCAACGACTCCCAGATACGCAGTATTTT
TRBD2,NA,TRBV6-1,TRBJ2-1,CASIFRLAGVANEQFF,TGTGCCAGCATCTTCAGACTAGCGGGAGTAGCCAATGAGCAGTTCTTC
NA,NA,TRBV6-6,TRBJ2-1,CASSYGGANEQFF,TGTGCCAGCAGTTACGGGGGGGCTAATGAGCAGTTCTTC
NA,NA,TRBV19,TRBJ2-7,CASNIGGQGTYEQYF,TGTGCCAGTAATATCGGTGGGCAGGGTACCTACGAGCAGTACTTC
NA,NA,TRBV20-1,TRBJ2-7,CSARSMAWNEQYF,TGCAGTGCTAGATCGATGGCTTGGAACGAGCAGTACTTC
NA,many,TRBV20-1,TRBJ1-4,CSASRGNEKLFF,TGCAGTGCTAGTCGTGGTAATGAAAAACTGTTTTTT
NA,once,TRBV27,TRBJ2-1,CASSRTGFGSYNKQFF,TGTGCCAGCAGCAGAACAGGTTTTGGCTCCTACAATAAGCAGTTCTTC
NA,few,TRBV28,TRBJ2-5,CASSVTGLSLAGETQYF,TGTGCCAGCAGCGTGACAGGGCTCTCCTTAGCGGGAGAGACCCAGTACTTC
NA,few,TRBV5-4,TRBJ2-1,CASTSLLGAPRNEQFF,TGTGCCAGCACCTCCTTGTTGGGGGCCCCTAGGAATGAGCAGTTCTTC
TRBD2,few,TRBV20-1,TRBJ2-1,CSATPGLAPFGEQFF,TGCAGTGCAACCCCGGGACTAGCTCCTTTCGGTGAGCAGTTCTTC
TRBD1,NA,TRBV25-1,TRBJ2-2,CATRVPGQGGSGELFF,TGTGCCACCCGAGTCCCGGGACAGGGGGGCTCCGGGGAGCTGTTTTTT
TRBD2,few,TRBV6-1,TRBJ2-1,CASRPGTSGSYNEQFF,TGTGCCAGCAGACCCGGGACTAGCGGGAGTTACAATGAGCAGTTCTTC
NA,many,TRBV27,TRBJ2-6,CASSFSGANVLTF,TGTGCCAGCAGTTTCAGTGGGGCCAACGTCCTGACTTTC
TRBD1,many,TRBV28,TRBJ1-1,CASSETGGETEAFF,TGTGCCAGCAGTGAGACAGGGGGCGAGACTGAAGCTTTCTTT
NA,NA,TRBV4-1,TRBJ1-2,CASSHQPAARGYTF,TGCGCCAGCAGCCACCAACCGGCGGCGCGGGGCTACACCTTC
TRBD1,many,TRBV2,TRBJ1-5,CASSGTGGNQPQHF,TGTGCCAGCAGTGGGACAGGGGGCAATCAGCCCCAGCATTTT
NA,NA,TRBV28,TRBJ1-2,CASSRSGDTQPPGYTF,TGTGCCAGCAGTCGCTCCGGGGACACGCAGCCGCCTGGCTACACCTTC
NA,few,TRBV2,TRBJ2-7,CASSIMNEQYF,TGTGCCAGCAGTATAATGAACGAGCAGTACTTC